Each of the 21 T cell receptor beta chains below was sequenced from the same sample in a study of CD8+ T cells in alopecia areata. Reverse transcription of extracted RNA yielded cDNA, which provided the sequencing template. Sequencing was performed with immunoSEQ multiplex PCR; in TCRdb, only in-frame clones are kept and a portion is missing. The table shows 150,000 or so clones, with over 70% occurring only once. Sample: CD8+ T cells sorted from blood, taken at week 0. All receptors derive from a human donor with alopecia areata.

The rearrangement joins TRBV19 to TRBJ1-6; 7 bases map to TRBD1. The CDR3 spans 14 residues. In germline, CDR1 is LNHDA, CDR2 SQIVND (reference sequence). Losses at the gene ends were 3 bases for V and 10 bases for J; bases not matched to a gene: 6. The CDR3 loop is CASSIQGVESPLHF. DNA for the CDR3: TGTGCCAGTAGTATCCAGGGGGTAGAGTCACCCCTCCACTTT.

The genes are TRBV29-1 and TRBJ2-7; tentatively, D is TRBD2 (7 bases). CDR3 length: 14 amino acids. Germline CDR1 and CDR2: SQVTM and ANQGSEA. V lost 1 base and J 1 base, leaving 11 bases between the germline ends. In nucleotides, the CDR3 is TGCAGCGTTGAAGTTGCGGGGGCGTCCTACGAGCAGTACTTC. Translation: CSVEVAGASYEQYF.

CDR3 sequence: CASSPTFRKGFF. The CDR3 DNA reads TGTGCCAGCAGCCCCACGTTCCGAAAAGGGTTCTTC. This chain joins TRBV7-9 and TRBJ2-1; D remains ambiguous. The length of the CDR3 is 12 residues. V lost 5 bases and J lost 15, with 17 bases in between. Per germline, CDR1 SEHNR and CDR2 FQNEAQ (reference sequence).

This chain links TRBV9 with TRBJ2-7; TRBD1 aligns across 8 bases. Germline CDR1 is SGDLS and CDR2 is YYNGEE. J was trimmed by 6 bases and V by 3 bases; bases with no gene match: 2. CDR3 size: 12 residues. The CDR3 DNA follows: TGTGCCAGCAGCGAAACAGGGGGCGAGCAGTACTTC. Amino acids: CASSETGGEQYF.

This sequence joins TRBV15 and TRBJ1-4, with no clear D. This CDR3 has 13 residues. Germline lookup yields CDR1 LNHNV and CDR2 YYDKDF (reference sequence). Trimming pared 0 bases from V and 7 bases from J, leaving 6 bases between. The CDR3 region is CATSRELSEKLFF. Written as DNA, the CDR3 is TGTGCCACCAGCAGAGAATTGAGTGAAAAACTGTTTTTT.

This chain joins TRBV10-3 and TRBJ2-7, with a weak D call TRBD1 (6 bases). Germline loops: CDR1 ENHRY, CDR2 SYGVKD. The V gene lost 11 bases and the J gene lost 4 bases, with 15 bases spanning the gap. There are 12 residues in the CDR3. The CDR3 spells CASRAGAYEQYF. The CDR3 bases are TGTGCCTCCAGGGCAGGGGCGTACGAGCAGTACTTC.

CDR3 amino acids: CASSDGSSYEQYF. DNA of the CDR3: TGTGCCAGCAGCGATGGGAGCTCCTACGAGCAGTACTTC. The rearrangement uses TRBV9 and TRBJ2-7; D is possibly TRBD2 (5 bases). V shed 3 bases and J shed 0 bases, with 7 bases lying between them. Per the germline V gene, CDR1 is SGDLS and CDR2 is YYNGEE. The CDR3 covers 13 residues.

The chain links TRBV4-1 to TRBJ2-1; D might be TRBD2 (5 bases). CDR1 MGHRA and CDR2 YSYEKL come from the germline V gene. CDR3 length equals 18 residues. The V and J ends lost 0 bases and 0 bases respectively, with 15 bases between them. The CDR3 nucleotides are TGCGCCAGCAGCCAAGAATTTCGAGGGCTGAGCTCCTACAATGAGCAGTTCTTC. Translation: CASSQEFRGLSSYNEQFF.

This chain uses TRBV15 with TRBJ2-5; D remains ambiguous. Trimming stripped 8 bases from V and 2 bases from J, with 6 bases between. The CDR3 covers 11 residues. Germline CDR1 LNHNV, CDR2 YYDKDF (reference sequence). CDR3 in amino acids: CATSKQETQYF. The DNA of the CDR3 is TGTGCCACCTCTAAGCAAGAGACCCAGTACTTC.

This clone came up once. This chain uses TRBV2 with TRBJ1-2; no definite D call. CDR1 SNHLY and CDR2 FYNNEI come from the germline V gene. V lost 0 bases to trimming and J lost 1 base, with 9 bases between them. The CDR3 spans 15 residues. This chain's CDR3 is CASSEAGQINYGYTF. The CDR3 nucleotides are TGTGCCAGCAGTGAAGCCGGGCAGATTAACTATGGCTACACCTTC.

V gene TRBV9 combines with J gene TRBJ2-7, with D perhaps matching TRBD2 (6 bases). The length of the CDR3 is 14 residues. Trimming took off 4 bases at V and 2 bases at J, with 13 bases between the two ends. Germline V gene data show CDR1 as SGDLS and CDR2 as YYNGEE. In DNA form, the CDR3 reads TGTGCCAGCAGCCCTCCTTCGGGGGCCTACGAGCAGTACTTC. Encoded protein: CASSPPSGAYEQYF.

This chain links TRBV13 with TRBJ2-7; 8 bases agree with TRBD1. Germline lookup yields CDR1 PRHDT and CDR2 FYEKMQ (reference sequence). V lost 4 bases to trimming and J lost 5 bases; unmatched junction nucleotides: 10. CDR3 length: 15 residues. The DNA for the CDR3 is TGTGCCAGCAGCTCCGGCGAGGACAGGGTCCACGAGCAGTACTTC. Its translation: CASSSGEDRVHEQYF.

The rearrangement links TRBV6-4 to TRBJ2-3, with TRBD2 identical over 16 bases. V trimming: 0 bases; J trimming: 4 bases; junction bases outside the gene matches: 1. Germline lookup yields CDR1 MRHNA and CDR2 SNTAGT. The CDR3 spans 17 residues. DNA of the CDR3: TGTGCCAGCAGTGACTCGGGACTAGCGGGGGGGCCAGATACGCAGTATTTT. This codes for CASSDSGLAGGPDTQYF.

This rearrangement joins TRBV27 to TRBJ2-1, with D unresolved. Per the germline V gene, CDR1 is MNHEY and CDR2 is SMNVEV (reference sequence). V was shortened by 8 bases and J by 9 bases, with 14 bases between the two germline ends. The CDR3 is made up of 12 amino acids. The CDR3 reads CASGSPLGEQFF. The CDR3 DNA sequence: TGTGCCAGCGGTAGCCCTCTTGGTGAGCAGTTCTTC.

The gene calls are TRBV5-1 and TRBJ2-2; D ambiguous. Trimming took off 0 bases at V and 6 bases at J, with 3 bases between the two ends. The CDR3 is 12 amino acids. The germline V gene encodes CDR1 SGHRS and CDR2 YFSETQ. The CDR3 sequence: CASSLGPGELFF. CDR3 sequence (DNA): TGCGCCAGCAGCTTGGGTCCCGGGGAGCTGTTTTTT.

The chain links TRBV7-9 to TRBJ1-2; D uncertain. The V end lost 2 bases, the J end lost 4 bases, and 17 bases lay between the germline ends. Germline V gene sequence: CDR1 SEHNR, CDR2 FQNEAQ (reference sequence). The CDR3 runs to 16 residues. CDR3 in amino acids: CASSLKVAGDFYGYTF. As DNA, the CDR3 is TGTGCCAGCAGCTTAAAGGTGGCAGGAGACTTCTATGGCTACACCTTC.

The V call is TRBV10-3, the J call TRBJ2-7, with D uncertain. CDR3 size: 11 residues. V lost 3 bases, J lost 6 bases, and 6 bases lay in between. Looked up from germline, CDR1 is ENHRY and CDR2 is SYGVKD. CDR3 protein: CAISDPVEQYF. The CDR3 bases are TGTGCCATCAGTGATCCGGTCGAGCAGTACTTC.

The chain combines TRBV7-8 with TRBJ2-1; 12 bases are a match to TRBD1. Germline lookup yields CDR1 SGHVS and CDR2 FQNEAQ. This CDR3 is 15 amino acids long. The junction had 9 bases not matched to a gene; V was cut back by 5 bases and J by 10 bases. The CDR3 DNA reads TGTGCCAGCAGCCGGGACAGGGGGCTTCTTGGGGAGCAGTTCTTC. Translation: CASSRDRGLLGEQFF.

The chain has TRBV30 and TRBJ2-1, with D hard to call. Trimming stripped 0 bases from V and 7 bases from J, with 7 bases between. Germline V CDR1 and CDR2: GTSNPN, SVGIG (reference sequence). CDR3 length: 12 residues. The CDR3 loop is CAWSVTQNEQFF. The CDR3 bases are TGTGCCTGGAGTGTAACCCAGAATGAGCAGTTCTTC.

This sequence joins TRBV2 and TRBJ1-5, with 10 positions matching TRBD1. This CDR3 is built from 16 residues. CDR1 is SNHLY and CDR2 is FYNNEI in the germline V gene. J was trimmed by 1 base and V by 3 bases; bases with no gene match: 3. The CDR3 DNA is TGTGCCAGCAGTGACCCGACAGGGGGCAGCAATCAGCCCCAGCATTTT. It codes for CASSDPTGGSNQPQHF.

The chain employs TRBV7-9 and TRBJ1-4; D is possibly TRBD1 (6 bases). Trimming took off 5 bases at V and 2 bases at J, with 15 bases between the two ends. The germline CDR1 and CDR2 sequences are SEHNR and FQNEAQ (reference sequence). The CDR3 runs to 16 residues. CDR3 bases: TGTGCCAGCAGCAACTTAGGCCAGGGGACTAATGAAAAACTGTTTTTT. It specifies CASSNLGQGTNEKLFF.